Below, one TCR beta chain is given with its context. The data belong to a study of CD4 and CD8 cells across lung adenocarcinoma regions. TCRdb re-called the PCR reads through MiXCR, storing one row per CDR3 protein. The sample lists about 12,000 distinct CDR3 sequences; around 50% were seen once. Trimming at V came to 6 bases and at J to 1 base, leaving 3 bases not matched to a gene. The germline gives CDR1 MNHNS, CDR2 SASEGT. This CDR3 is built from 14 residues. Localized lung adenocarcinoma, a non-small cell lung cancer, affected the donors. The sequencing input was CD8+ T cells from the margin of a lung tumor. The receptor's source is a male donor with lung adenocarcinoma. The CD4 and CD8 labels of this study may be unreliable. The chain combines TRBV6-1 with TRBJ2-3; 8 bases agree with TRBD1. The chain's CDR3 is CASRTGAGTDTQYF. The CDR3 nucleotides read TGTGCCAGCAGGACAGGGGCCGGCACAGATACGCAGTATTTT.